A single sample is the source of the 26 T cell receptor beta chains below, sequenced in a study of memory CD4+ T cells and cytomegalovirus serostatus. Measured with immunoSEQ multiplex PCR; TCRdb has only the in-frame clones, and not every one. This table has about 50,000 clones, approximately 83% appearing once. The sort gate was single viable CD3+CD4+CD8-CD45RO+ cells for memory CD4+ T cells. The sample comprised memory CD4+ T cells from blood. These receptors were taken from an adult in good health and CMV-seronegative.

The chain has TRBV29-1 and TRBJ1-2; D is uncertain. Germline V gives CDR1 SQVTM, CDR2 ANQGSEA. The CDR3 contains 10 residues. The CDR3 region is CGTLSYGYTF. Written as DNA, the CDR3 is TGCGGTACCCTTTCGTATGGCTACACCTTC.

The chain carries TRBV6-5 and TRBJ1-2, with D uncertain. This CDR3 is 13 amino acids long. Trimming stripped 4 bases from V and 6 bases from J, with 12 bases between. Germline V gene sequence: CDR1 MNHEY, CDR2 SVGAGI. The CDR3 reads CASSFRMGDGYTF. In DNA, the CDR3 is TGTGCCAGCAGTTTCAGGATGGGCGATGGCTACACCTTC.

This chain connects TRBV19 to TRBJ2-7; possibly TRBD1 for D (7 bases). This CDR3 has 15 residues. Trimming took 4 bases from V and 4 from J, leaving 17 bases between them. Germline CDR1 reads LNHDA; CDR2 reads SQIVND (reference sequence). CDR3 DNA sequence: TGTGCCAGTAGTACAATCGGGGGACAGTTATACGAGCAGTACTTC. This sequence encodes CASSTIGGQLYEQYF.

The V gene is TRBV4-1, the J gene TRBJ2-3; TRBD1 agrees at 9 bases. With 0 bases clipped from V and 4 bases from J, the junction kept 2 bases outside the gene matches. The CDR3 sequence is 15 residues long. In germline, CDR1 is MGHRA, CDR2 YSYEKL. This chain's CDR3 is CASSQEDRGPDTQYF. CDR3 sequence (DNA): TGCGCCAGCAGCCAAGAGGACAGGGGTCCAGATACGCAGTATTTT.

Only a few counts were recorded for this clone. V and J are TRBV19 and TRBJ1-4; D possibly corresponds to TRBD1 (6 bases). This CDR3 has 15 residues. V lost 6 bases and J lost 8, with 19 bases in between. In germline, CDR1 is LNHDA, CDR2 SQIVND (reference sequence). CDR3 coding DNA: TGTGCCAGTAGCACCGCCCGGGCAGGGGAAGAAAAACTGTTTTTT. Protein: CASSTARAGEEKLFF.

The V gene is TRBV7-2, the J gene TRBJ2-5; D is uncertain. V was clipped by 3 bases and J by 4 bases, with 6 bases between them. From germline, CDR1 is SGHTA and CDR2 FQGNSA. The CDR3 is made up of 12 amino acids. CDR3 sequence (DNA): TGTGCCAGCAGCTTTCGTCCAGAGACCCAGTACTTC. This encodes CASSFRPETQYF.

This rearrangement joins TRBV5-1 to TRBJ1-1; D perhaps matches TRBD1 (6 bases). Trimming removed 0 bases at V and 4 bases at J, with 10 bases between. CDR3 size: 14 residues. Germline CDR1 is SGHRS and CDR2 is YFSETQ. CDR3 loop: CASSLAGAGTEAFF. The CDR3 DNA follows: TGCGCCAGCAGCTTGGCGGGGGCTGGCACTGAAGCTTTCTTT.

This chain uses TRBV30 with TRBJ1-2; 12 bases fit TRBD1. This CDR3 region has 15 residues. The germline CDR1 and CDR2 sequences are GTSNPN and SVGIG (reference sequence). Trimming cost V 5 bases and J 2 bases; bases outside gene matches: 6. The CDR3 reads CAWVPGQGANYGYTF. CDR3 DNA: TGTGCCTGGGTTCCGGGACAGGGGGCGAACTATGGCTACACCTTC. Looking up the rest from reference TRBV30 and TRBJ1-2 gives the full variable domain: SQTIHQWPATLVQPVGSPLSLECTVEGTSNPNLYWYRQAAGRGLQLLFYSVGIGQISSEVPQNLSASRPQDRQFILSSKKLLLSDSGFYLCAWVPGQGANYGYTFGSGTRLTVV.

V and J are TRBV7-9 and TRBJ2-2; D not certain. V lost 5 bases and J 3 bases, leaving 7 bases between the germline ends. The CDR3 is made up of 13 amino acids. Germline CDR1 is SEHNR and CDR2 is FQNEAQ (reference sequence). The CDR3 loop reads CASSALDTGELFF. DNA for the CDR3: TGTGCCAGCAGCGCACTCGACACCGGGGAGCTGTTTTTT.

This chain joins TRBV6-1 and TRBJ2-5; D might be TRBD1 or TRBD2, each matching 6 bases. This CDR3 comprises 13 residues. Germline V gene lookup returns CDR1 MNHNS and CDR2 SASEGT. The V gene lost 7 bases and the J gene lost 9 bases, with 18 bases spanning the gap. CDR3 region: CASTDRARGAQYF. DNA for the CDR3: TGTGCCAGCACGGACAGAGCAAGGGGGGCCCAGTACTTC.

The rearrangement uses TRBV29-1 and TRBJ2-5; D call uncertain. Germline loops: CDR1 SQVTM, CDR2 ANQGSEA. The V end was cut by 3 bases, the J end by 7 bases, with 12 bases between. The CDR3 is made up of 12 amino acids. CDR3 in DNA: TGCAGCGTTGATCTGAGAGGTGGGACCCAGTACTTC. This sequence encodes CSVDLRGGTQYF.

The V gene is TRBV19, the J gene TRBJ1-1; D gene ambiguous. CDR3 length equals 12 residues. V gave up 7 bases and J gave up 4 bases, with 10 bases separating them. Per the germline V gene, CDR1 is LNHDA and CDR2 is SQIVND (reference sequence). CDR3 bases: TGTGCCAGTATAGGGTTACGCACTGAAGCTTTCTTT. Its protein is CASIGLRTEAFF.

The genes are TRBV5-4 and TRBJ2-2, with 12 bases matching TRBD2. Germline V gene sequence: CDR1 SGHNT, CDR2 YYREEE (reference sequence). V trimming: 2 bases; J trimming: 10 bases; junction bases outside the gene matches: 9. The CDR3 contains 16 residues. The chain's CDR3 is CASSFSSGGAQVELFF. The CDR3, as DNA: TGTGCCAGCAGCTTCTCTAGCGGGGGGGCCCAGGTGGAGCTGTTTTTT.

V and J are TRBV11-3 and TRBJ2-1, with TRBD2 matching over 8 bases. Germline CDR1 is SGHNT and CDR2 is YENEEA. The length of the CDR3 is 16 residues. Trimming took 1 base from V and 1 from J; bases not matched to a gene: 3. The CDR3 nucleotides are TGTGCCAGCAGCTTAGGGGGACTAGGGTCCTACAATGAGCAGTTCTTC. Protein product: CASSLGGLGSYNEQFF. The full variable domain, in which reference TRBV11-3 and TRBJ2-1 provide the parts outside the CDR3, is EAGVVQSPRYKIIEKKQPVAFWCNPISGHNTLYWYLQNLGQGPELLIRYENEEAVDDSQLPKDRFSAERLKGVDSTLKIQPAELGDSAVYLCASSLGGLGSYNEQFFGPGTRLTVL.

The gene calls are TRBV6-1 and TRBJ2-3, with 10 bases matching TRBD2. Germline values: CDR1 MNHNS, CDR2 SASEGT. V shed 2 bases, J shed 4 bases, and the junction held 9 bases outside the gene matches. The CDR3 loop spans 17 amino acids. CDR3 nucleotides: TGTGCCAGCAGTGAAACCCCTAGCGGGGGTTTGGCAGATACGCAGTATTTT. Amino acid sequence: CASSETPSGGLADTQYF.

The table lists this clone with a count of one. V is TRBV7-9 and J is TRBJ1-2; a possible D gene is TRBD1 (5 bases). Germline V lookup: CDR1 SEHNR, CDR2 FQNEAQ (reference sequence). The CDR3 is 14 amino acids. V lost 2 bases and J lost 4, with 11 bases in between. The CDR3 protein is CASSLLSGIYGYTF. The CDR3 bases are TGTGCCAGCAGCTTACTCTCAGGGATCTATGGCTACACCTTC.

This chain links TRBV6-5 with TRBJ1-4; the match to TRBD1 covers 7 bases. J was trimmed by 7 bases and V by 6 bases; bases with no gene match: 8. This CDR3 has 14 residues. CDR1 and CDR2 from the germline V gene are MNHEY and SVGAGI. In DNA, the CDR3 is TGTGCCAGCAGAACGACAGGGACCCCTGAAAAACTGTTTTTT. Translating it yields CASRTTGTPEKLFF.

The chain carries TRBV13 and TRBJ2-6; D unresolved. V lost 4 bases and J lost 0, with 4 bases in between. The CDR3 loop spans 14 amino acids. Germline CDR1 is PRHDT and CDR2 is FYEKMQ (reference sequence). The CDR3 sequence: CASSSTSGANVLTF. The CDR3 nucleotides are TGTGCCAGCAGCTCCACCTCTGGGGCCAACGTCCTGACTTTC.

This rearrangement joins TRBV4-2 to TRBJ2-3, with 8 positions matching TRBD1. The germline V gene has CDR1 LGHNA and CDR2 YNFKEQ. Unmatched junction bases numbered 11, after V lost 2 bases and J lost 1 base. This CDR3 is 18 amino acids long. CDR3 nucleotide sequence: TGTGCCAGCAGCCAACAGGGCGGACAGGGAATGGGCACAGATACGCAGTATTTT. It specifies CASSQQGGQGMGTDTQYF.

The gene calls are TRBV27 and TRBJ1-1; D is unclear. Germline-derived CDR1 and CDR2 are MNHEY and SMNVEV (reference sequence). This CDR3 spans 13 amino acids. V gave up 5 bases and J gave up 3 bases, with 10 bases separating them. CDR3 in amino acids: CASSHTPDTEAFF. For the CDR3, the DNA is TGTGCCAGCAGTCACACACCTGACACTGAAGCTTTCTTT.

The rearrangement uses TRBV7-2 and TRBJ1-6, with TRBD1 as a possible D gene (5 bases). V gave up 3 bases and J gave up 10 bases, with 13 bases separating them. CDR1 and CDR2 from the germline V gene are SGHTA and FQGNSA. The CDR3 runs 14 residues. In DNA, the CDR3 is TGTGCCAGCAGCTTCCCAGGGAGATCCTCACCCCTCCACTTT. Encoded protein: CASSFPGRSSPLHF.

The J gene is TRBJ2-3, the V gene TRBV5-1, with 13 bases identical to TRBD2. The CDR3 consists of 16 residues. Germline V gives CDR1 SGHRS, CDR2 YFSETQ. Trimming at V came to 4 bases and at J to 6 bases, leaving 8 bases not matched to a gene. The CDR3 sequence: CASSIGTSGAQDTQYF. The DNA of the CDR3 is TGCGCCAGCAGCATCGGGACTAGCGGGGCCCAGGATACGCAGTATTTT.

DNA for the CDR3: TGTGCCAGCAGCCCCAGCGGGGAGGGGCTCTCCTACGAGCAGTACTTC. Residues: CASSPSGEGLSYEQYF. The chain couples TRBV7-9 to TRBJ2-7, with TRBD2 matching over 7 bases. CDR1 SEHNR and CDR2 FQNEAQ come from the germline V gene (reference sequence). The CDR3 length is 16 residues. The V gene end was trimmed by 5 bases and the J gene end by 0 bases; junction bases not matched to a gene: 10.

The J gene is TRBJ2-5, the V gene TRBV7-9; no firm D call. Germline V CDR1 and CDR2: SEHNR, FQNEAQ (reference sequence). The CDR3 covers 14 residues. Deletions cut 5 bases from V and 1 base from J, with 11 bases between. The CDR3 sequence is CASSKGPSQETQYF. CDR3 DNA: TGTGCCAGCAGCAAAGGCCCCAGCCAAGAGACCCAGTACTTC.

CDR3 amino acids: CASSQRQGMNEKLFF. The CDR3 nucleotides read TGTGCCAGCAGCCAAAGACAGGGCATGAATGAAAAACTGTTTTTT. The chain employs TRBV7-2 and TRBJ1-4; 7 bases are shared with TRBD1. In germline, CDR1 is SGHTA, CDR2 FQGNSA. There are 15 residues in the CDR3. With 5 bases clipped from V and 5 bases from J, the junction kept 8 bases outside the gene matches. Together with reference TRBV7-2 and TRBJ1-4, the CDR3 gives the full variable domain: GAGVSQSPSNKVTEKGKDVELRCDPISGHTALYWYRQSLGQGLEFLIYFQGNSAPDKSGLPSDRFSAERTGGSVSTLTIQRTQQEDSAVYLCASSQRQGMNEKLFFGSGTQLSVL.

As DNA, the CDR3 is TGTGCTAGTGGTTTGGTACAAGGACAGGGGACTATGCATTTT. Amino acids: CASGLVQGQGTMHF. This chain links TRBV12-5 with TRBJ1-5; TRBD1 matches at 9 bases. There are 14 residues in the CDR3. The J segment lost 15 bases and the V segment lost 0 bases, leaving 9 bases of the junction unmatched. Germline CDR1 is LGHNT and CDR2 is FRNRAP.